Shown below are 2 T cell receptor beta chains from a single sample sequenced in a study of CD8+ T cells in alopecia areata (dated by TCRdb to between 2017 and 2018). In the paper's terms, the time point label means: around 29 days on oral tofacitinib. Explained via the paper, the treatment or condition label denotes: oral pan-JAK inhibitor, 5-10 mg twice daily. Receptor amplification or capture employed the immunoSEQ multiplex PCR assay. For TCR sequencing, RNA was extracted from every sample and reverse transcribed into cDNA to serve as template. Entries here come from immuneACCESS through TCRdb and include only in-frame sequences with V and J called. Some clones fail to appear in such tables; in the studies checked, an unresolved V gene covers under half of the shortfall, and the cause of the remainder is unknown. Across this sample there are about 160,000 clones, with 50% to 70% seen only once. The ten largest clones add up to approximately 0.91% of the sample.

The sequenced sample was CD4+ T cells sorted from blood, obtained at week 4, from a patient treated with tofacitinib. Receptor source: a human donor with alopecia areata.

V and J are TRBV5-1 and TRBJ1-3; D is ambiguous. The CDR3 contains 15 residues. The germline CDR1 and CDR2 sequences are SGHRS and YFSETQ. V lost 5 bases to trimming and J lost 0 bases, with 12 bases between them. The CDR3 DNA reads TGCGCCAGCAGTCAACGCGCGGGCTCTGGAAACACCATATATTTT. As protein: CASSQRAGSGNTIYF.

This clone appeared a few times. The chain links TRBV2 to TRBJ1-1; perhaps TRBD1 as D (6 bases). The germline V gene encodes CDR1 SNHLY and CDR2 FYNNEI. This CDR3 has 13 residues. V was pared by 4 bases and J by 3 bases, with 9 bases between. Written as DNA, the CDR3 is TGTGCCAGCAGTGCAGGACAGTACACTGAAGCTTTCTTT. Translating it yields CASSAGQYTEAFF.